These T cell receptor beta chains were read from a single sample in a study of blood T cell repertoires in COVID-19. This table comes from immunoSEQ multiplex PCR, and its TCRdb copy is limited to in-frame clones, with some not included. The data show about 250,000 clones, about 85% seen once. Sequencing input: PBMCs or T cells enriched from blood (not recorded which). These receptors were collected from a woman aged 45-59 years who had recovered from COVID-19. Each CDR3 is given with its conserved first and last residue. D genes are given only for firm matches. Some rows mark clone size as missing; the rest say once, few, many or name a class of expanded clone.

size: -
length: 17
J: TRBJ2-7
D: -
V: TRBV21-1
DNA: TGTGCCAGCAGCCAAAAGGGGCAGGGACTAGGCTCCTACGAGCAGTACTTC
CDR3: CASSQKGQGLGSYEQYF

size: -
length: 14
J: TRBJ2-5
D: -
V: TRBV18
DNA: TGTGCCAGCTCAACCCCGGTGTCCACGGAGACCCAGTACTTC
CDR3: CASSTPVSTETQYF

size: few
length: 15
J: TRBJ2-1
D: -
V: TRBV5-1
DNA: TGCGCCAGCAGCTTGTGGCGGAGCTCCTACAATGAGCAGTTCTTC
CDR3: CASSLWRSSYNEQFF

size: -
length: 14
J: TRBJ1-2
D: TRBD1
V: TRBV20-1
DNA: TGCAGTGCTAGTCTCGGGACAGGGGGCTATGGCTACACCTTC
CDR3: CSASLGTGGYGYTF

size: -
length: 17
J: TRBJ2-3
D: TRBD2
V: TRBV7-9
DNA: TGTGCCAGCAGCTTATCGGCTAGCGGGAGTCGCACAGATACGCAGTATTTT
CDR3: CASSLSASGSRTDTQYF

size: -
length: 15
J: TRBJ2-7
D: TRBD2
V: TRBV7-2
DNA: TGTGCCAGCAGCTTAGAACTAGCGGGAGTTGGGGAGCAGTACTTC
CDR3: CASSLELAGVGEQYF

size: -
length: 16
J: TRBJ2-1
D: -
V: TRBV18
DNA: TGTGCCAGCTCACCCCTGGACTTAAGCTCCTACAATGAGCAGTTCTTC
CDR3: CASSPLDLSSYNEQFF

size: -
length: 16
J: TRBJ2-2
D: -
V: TRBV18
DNA: TGTGCCAGCTCACCACAGGGGATGAGGAACACCGGGGAGCTGTTTTTT
CDR3: CASSPQGMRNTGELFF

size: -
length: 14
J: TRBJ2-7
D: -
V: TRBV7-9
DNA: TGTGCCAGCAGCTTGGACTCGTCCTCCTACGAGCAGTACTTC
CDR3: CASSLDSSSYEQYF

size: -
length: 15
J: TRBJ2-1
D: TRBD2
V: TRBV9
DNA: TGTGCCAGCAGCGAGTCGGGACTAGTGAGCAATGAGCAGTTCTTC
CDR3: CASSESGLVSNEQFF

size: -
length: 13
J: TRBJ1-5
D: -
V: TRBV5-6
DNA: TGTGCCAGCAGTATTCGTAGCAATCAGCCCCAGCATTTT
CDR3: CASSIRSNQPQHF

size: -
length: 13
J: TRBJ1-5
D: TRBD1
V: TRBV5-8
DNA: TGTGCCAGCAAGGGACAGCTAAATCAGCCCCAGCATTTT
CDR3: CASKGQLNQPQHF

size: -
length: 20
J: TRBJ2-1
D: TRBD2
V: TRBV5-1
DNA: TGCGCCAGCAGCCCACACCGAACAGGGACTAGCGGTTACTCCTACAATGAGCAGTTCTTC
CDR3: CASSPHRTGTSGYSYNEQFF